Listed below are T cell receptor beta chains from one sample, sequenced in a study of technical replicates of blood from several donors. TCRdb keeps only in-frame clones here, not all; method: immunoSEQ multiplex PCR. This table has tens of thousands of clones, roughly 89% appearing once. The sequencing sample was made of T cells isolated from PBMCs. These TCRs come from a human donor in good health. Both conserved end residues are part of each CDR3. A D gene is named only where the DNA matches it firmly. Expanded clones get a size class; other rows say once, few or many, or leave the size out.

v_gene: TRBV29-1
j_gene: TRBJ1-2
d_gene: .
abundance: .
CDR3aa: CSVEVGAEGYTF
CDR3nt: TGCAGCGTTGAAGTAGGGGCTGAAGGCTACACCTTC

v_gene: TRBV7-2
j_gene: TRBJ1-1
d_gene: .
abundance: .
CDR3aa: CASSSQTRVPHAEAFF
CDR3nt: TGTGCCAGCAGCTCCCAAACCAGGGTGCCTCATGCTGAAGCTTTCTTT

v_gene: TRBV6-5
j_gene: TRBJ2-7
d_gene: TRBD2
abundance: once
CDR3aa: CASSYSAGGSYEQYF
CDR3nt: TGTGCCAGCAGTTACTCGGCGGGAGGTTCCTACGAGCAGTACTTC

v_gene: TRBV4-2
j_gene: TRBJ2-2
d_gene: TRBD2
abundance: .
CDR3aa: CASSLGTMPPGELFF
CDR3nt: TGTGCCAGCAGCCTCGGGACTATGCCCCCCGGGGAGCTGTTTTTT

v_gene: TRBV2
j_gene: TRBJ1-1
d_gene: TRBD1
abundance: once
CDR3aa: CASRGQGYTEAFF
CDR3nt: TGTGCCAGCAGAGGACAGGGCTACACTGAAGCTTTCTTT

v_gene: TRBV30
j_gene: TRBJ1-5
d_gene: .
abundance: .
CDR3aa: CAWSPGRGNQPQHF
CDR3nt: TGTGCCTGGAGTCCGGGCAGGGGCAATCAGCCCCAGCATTTT

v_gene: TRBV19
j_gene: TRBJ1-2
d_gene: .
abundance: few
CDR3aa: CASSVTGTYGYTF
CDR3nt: TGTGCCAGTAGTGTAACAGGGACCTATGGCTACACCTTC

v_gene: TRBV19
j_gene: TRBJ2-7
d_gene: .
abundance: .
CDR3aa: CASSIGYTSYEQYF
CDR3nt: TGTGCCAGTAGTATCGGGTATACTAGCTACGAGCAGTACTTC

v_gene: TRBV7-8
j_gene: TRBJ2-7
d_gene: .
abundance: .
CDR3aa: CASSLVTVYYEQYF
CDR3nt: TGTGCCAGCAGCTTAGTGACAGTTTACTACGAGCAGTACTTC

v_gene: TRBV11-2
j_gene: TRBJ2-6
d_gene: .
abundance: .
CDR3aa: CASSISGANVLTF
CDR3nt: TGTGCCAGCTCCATCTCTGGGGCCAACGTCCTGACTTTC

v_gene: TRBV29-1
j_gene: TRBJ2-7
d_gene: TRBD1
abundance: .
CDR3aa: CSVLPGTGFSPRYEQYF
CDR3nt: TGCAGCGTGCTTCCCGGGACAGGGTTCTCCCCCCGTTACGAGCAGTACTTC

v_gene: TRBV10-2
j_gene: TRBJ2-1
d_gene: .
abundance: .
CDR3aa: CASSLLSNEQFF
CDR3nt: TGCGCCAGCAGTTTGCTATCCAATGAGCAGTTCTTC

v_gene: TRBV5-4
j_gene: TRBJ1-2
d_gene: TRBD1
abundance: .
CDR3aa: CASSFTPDRVDGYTF
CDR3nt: TGTGCCAGCAGCTTTACCCCCGACAGGGTGGATGGCTACACCTTC

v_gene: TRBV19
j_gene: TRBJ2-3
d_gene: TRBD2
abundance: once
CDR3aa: CASSRRGTSGSSSTDTQYF
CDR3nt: TGTGCCAGTAGTCGGAGGGGGACTAGCGGGAGTTCTAGCACAGATACGCAGTATTTT

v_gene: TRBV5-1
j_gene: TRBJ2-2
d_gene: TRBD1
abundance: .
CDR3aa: CASTFRDRGYTGELFF
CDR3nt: TGCGCCAGCACTTTTAGGGACAGGGGATACACCGGGGAGCTGTTTTTT

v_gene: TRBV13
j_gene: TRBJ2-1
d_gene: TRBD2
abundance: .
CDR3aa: CASSRPGGRSEQFF
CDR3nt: TGTGCCAGCAGCCGACCCGGCGGGAGATCTGAGCAGTTCTTC

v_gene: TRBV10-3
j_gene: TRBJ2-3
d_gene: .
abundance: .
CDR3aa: CAITDGSGDTQYF
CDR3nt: TGTGCCATCACCGACGGGAGTGGAGATACGCAGTATTTT

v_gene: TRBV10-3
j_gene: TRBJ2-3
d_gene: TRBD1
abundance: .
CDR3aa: CAISRGTVSTDTQYF
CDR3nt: TGTGCCATCAGTAGAGGGACAGTGAGCACAGATACGCAGTATTTT

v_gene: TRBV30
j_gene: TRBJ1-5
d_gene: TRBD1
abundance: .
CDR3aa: CAWSVPRTGGNQPQHF
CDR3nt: TGTGCCTGGAGTGTACCTAGGACAGGCGGCAATCAGCCCCAGCATTTT

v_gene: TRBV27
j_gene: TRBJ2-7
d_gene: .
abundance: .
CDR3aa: CATSLMGSSYEQYF
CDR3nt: TGTGCCACCTCCCTAATGGGGAGCTCCTACGAGCAGTACTTC

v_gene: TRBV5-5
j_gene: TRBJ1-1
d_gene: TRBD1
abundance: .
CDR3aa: CASSRDRGSEAFF
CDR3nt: TGTGCCAGCAGCCGGGACAGGGGGTCTGAAGCTTTCTTT

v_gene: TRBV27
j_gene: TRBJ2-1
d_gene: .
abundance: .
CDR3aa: CASSLTGSGLNSYNEQFF
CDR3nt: TGTGCCAGCAGTTTGACAGGTAGTGGCCTAAACTCCTACAATGAGCAGTTCTTC

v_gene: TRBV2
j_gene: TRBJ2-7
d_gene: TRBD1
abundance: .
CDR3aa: CASSEVGTGSEQYF
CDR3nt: TGTGCCAGCAGTGAAGTCGGGACAGGGTCCGAGCAGTACTTC

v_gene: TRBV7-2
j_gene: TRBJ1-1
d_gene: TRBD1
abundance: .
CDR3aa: CASSSRQGITEAFF
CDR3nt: TGTGCCAGCAGCTCAAGACAGGGGATAACTGAAGCTTTCTTT

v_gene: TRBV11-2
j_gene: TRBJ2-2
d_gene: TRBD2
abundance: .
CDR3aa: CASSLQTSGTNTGELFF
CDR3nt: TGTGCCAGCAGCCTACAAACTAGCGGGACGAACACCGGGGAGCTGTTTTTT

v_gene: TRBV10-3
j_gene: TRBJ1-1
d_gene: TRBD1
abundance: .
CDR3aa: CAIRPGQGASEAFF
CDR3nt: TGTGCCATCAGACCGGGACAGGGGGCCTCGGAAGCTTTCTTT

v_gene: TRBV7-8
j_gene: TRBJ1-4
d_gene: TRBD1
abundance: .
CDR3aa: CASSLIGRGRGFEKLFF
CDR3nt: TGTGCCAGCAGCTTAATCGGCAGGGGGCGAGGTTTTGAAAAACTGTTTTTT

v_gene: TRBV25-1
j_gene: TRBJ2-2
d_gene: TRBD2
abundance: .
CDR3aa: CASSFSGLGGELFF
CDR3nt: TGTGCCAGCAGCTTTTCGGGACTAGGCGGGGAGCTGTTTTTT

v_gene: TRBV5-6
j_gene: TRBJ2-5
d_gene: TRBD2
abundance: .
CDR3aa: CASTKAGGAETQYF
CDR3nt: TGTGCCAGCACCAAGGCGGGGGGAGCAGAGACCCAGTACTTC

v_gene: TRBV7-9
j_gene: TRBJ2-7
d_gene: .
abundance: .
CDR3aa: CASSPTGRSSYEQYF
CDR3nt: TGTGCCAGCAGCCCGACAGGCAGGAGCTCCTACGAGCAGTACTTC

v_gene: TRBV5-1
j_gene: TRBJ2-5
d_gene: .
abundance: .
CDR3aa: CASSQGGETQYF
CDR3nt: TGCGCCAGCAGCCAAGGGGGAGAGACCCAGTACTTC

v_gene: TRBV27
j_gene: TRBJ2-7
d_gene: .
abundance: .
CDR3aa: CASSFSRSYEQYF
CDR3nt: TGTGCCAGCAGTTTCTCTAGGTCCTACGAGCAGTACTTC

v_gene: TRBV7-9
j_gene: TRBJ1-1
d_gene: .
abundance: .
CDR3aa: CASSIGQNTEAFF
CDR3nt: TGTGCCAGCAGCATCGGACAGAACACTGAAGCTTTCTTT

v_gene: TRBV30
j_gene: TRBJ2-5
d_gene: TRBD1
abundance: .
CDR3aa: CAWSGMDRGLLWETQYF
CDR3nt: TGTGCCTGGAGTGGAATGGACAGGGGTTTACTGTGGGAGACCCAGTACTTC

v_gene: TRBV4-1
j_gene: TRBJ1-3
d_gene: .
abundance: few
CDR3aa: CASSPRVLLPDSGNTIYF
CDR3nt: TGCGCCAGCAGCCCGCGGGTCTTGCTACCCGACTCTGGAAACACCATATATTTT

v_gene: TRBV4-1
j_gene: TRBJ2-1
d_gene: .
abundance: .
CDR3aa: CASSPYGIATYNEQFF
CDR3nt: TGCGCCAGCAGCCCCTACGGAATAGCGACGTACAATGAGCAGTTCTTC

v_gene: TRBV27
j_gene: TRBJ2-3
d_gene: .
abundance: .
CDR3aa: CASMEGRADTQYF
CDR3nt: TGTGCCAGCATGGAGGGAAGGGCAGATACGCAGTATTTT

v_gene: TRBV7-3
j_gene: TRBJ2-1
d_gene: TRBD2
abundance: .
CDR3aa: CASSWTSDNEQFF
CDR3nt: TGTGCCAGCAGCTGGACTAGCGACAATGAGCAGTTCTTC

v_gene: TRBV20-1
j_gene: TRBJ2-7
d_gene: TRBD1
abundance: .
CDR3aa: CSAQGAYEQYF
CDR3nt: TGCAGTGCACAGGGGGCTTACGAGCAGTACTTC

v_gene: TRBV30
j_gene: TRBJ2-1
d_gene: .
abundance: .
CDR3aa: CAWSVLAEQFF
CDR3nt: TGTGCCTGGAGTGTGCTAGCGGAGCAGTTCTTC

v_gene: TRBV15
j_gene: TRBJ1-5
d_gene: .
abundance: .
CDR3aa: CATSWSLDQPQHF
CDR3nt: TGTGCCACCAGCTGGAGCCTAGACCAGCCCCAGCATTTT

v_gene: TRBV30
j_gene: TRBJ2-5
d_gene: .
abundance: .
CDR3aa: CAWRGGLFGSQYF
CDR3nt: TGTGCCTGGAGGGGGGGACTGTTTGGTTCCCAGTACTTC

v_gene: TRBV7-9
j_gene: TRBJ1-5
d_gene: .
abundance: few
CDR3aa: CASSLVGGNQPQHF
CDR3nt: TGTGCCAGCAGCTTAGTGGGGGGGAATCAGCCCCAGCATTTT

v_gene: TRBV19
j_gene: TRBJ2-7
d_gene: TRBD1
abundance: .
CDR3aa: CASSVDRDRVSYEQYF
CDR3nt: TGTGCCAGTAGTGTAGACCGGGACAGAGTGTCCTACGAGCAGTACTTC

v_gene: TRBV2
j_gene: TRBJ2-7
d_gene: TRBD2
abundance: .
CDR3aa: CASSPRTSESEQYF
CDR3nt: TGTGCCAGCAGCCCTAGGACTAGTGAAAGCGAGCAGTACTTC

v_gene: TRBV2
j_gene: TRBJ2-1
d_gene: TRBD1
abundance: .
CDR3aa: CASSRDRVSYNEQFF
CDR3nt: TGTGCCAGCAGCCGCGACAGGGTTTCCTACAATGAGCAGTTCTTC

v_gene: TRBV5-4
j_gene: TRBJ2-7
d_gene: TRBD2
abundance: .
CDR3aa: CASSPEASGRYEQYF
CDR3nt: TGTGCCAGCAGCCCGGAGGCTAGCGGGAGATACGAGCAGTACTTC

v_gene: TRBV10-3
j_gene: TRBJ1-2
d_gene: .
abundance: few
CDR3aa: CATGVGGYTF
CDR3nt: TGTGCCACAGGGGTCGGTGGCTACACCTTC

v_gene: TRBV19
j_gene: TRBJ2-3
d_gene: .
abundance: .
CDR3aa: CASSIQGTDTQYF
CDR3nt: TGTGCCAGTAGTATACAGGGCACAGATACGCAGTATTTT

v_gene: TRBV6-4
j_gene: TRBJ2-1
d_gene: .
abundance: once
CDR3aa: CASSDSRRGNEQFF
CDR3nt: TGTGCCAGCAGTGACTCGAGGAGGGGCAATGAGCAGTTCTTC

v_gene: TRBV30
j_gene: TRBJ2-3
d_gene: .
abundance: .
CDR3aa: CAWSRDTQYF
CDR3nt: TGTGCCTGGAGTCGGGATACGCAGTATTTT

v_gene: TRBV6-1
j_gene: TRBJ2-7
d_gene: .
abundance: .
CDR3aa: CASSDGPRGPYEQYF
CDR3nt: TGTGCCAGCAGTGATGGACCGCGAGGGCCCTACGAGCAGTACTTC

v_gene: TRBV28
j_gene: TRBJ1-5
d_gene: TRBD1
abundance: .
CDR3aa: CASSLGQVYQPQHF
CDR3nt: TGTGCCAGCAGTTTGGGACAGGTGTATCAGCCCCAGCATTTT